This is a list of T cell receptor beta chains from one sample in a study of cytomegalovirus exposure and HLA in healthy donors. Clones were sequenced by immunoSEQ multiplex PCR, and TCRdb holds only the in-frame ones, with some missing. The sample comprises around 140,000 clones, 78% of which are singletons, and 2.5% to 3% rests with the top ten. The sample consisted of PBMCs. These receptors were taken from a female donor in good health and CMV-seronegative. Both conserved end residues are part of each CDR3. D genes are given only for firm matches. Part of the rows lack a size; the others show once, few, many or a class for expanded clones.

abundance	j_gene	d_gene	v_gene	CDR3aa	CDR3nt
few	TRBJ2-2	.	TRBV19	CASSISRGFSTGELFF	TGTGCCAGTAGTATATCGCGGGGATTTTCCACCGGGGAGCTGTTTTTT
.	TRBJ2-7	.	TRBV11-2	CASSPYGELVYEQYF	TGTGCCAGCAGCCCGTACGGTGAGTTGGTGTACGAGCAGTACTTC
once	TRBJ1-3	.	TRBV5-1	CASSEQVGGTIYF	TGCGCCAGCAGCGAGCAGGTTGGTGGCACCATATATTTT
few	TRBJ1-4	.	TRBV6-1	CATQRQINEKLFF	TGTGCCACCCAGAGACAGATTAATGAAAAACTGTTTTTT
.	TRBJ2-7	.	TRBV9	CASSVEAGDYEQYF	TGTGCCAGCAGCGTAGAGGCAGGGGACTACGAGCAGTACTTC
.	TRBJ2-1	.	TRBV7-3	CASSLTVSDEQFF	TGTGCCAGCAGCTTAACGGTGAGCGATGAGCAGTTCTTC
.	TRBJ1-6	TRBD1	TRBV27	CASSLNRGVENSPLHF	TGTGCCAGCAGTTTAAACAGGGGTGTTGAGAATTCACCCCTCCACTTT
.	TRBJ2-5	.	TRBV7-2	CASSFGMGGQETQYF	TGTGCCAGCAGCTTTGGCATGGGGGGCCAAGAGACCCAGTACTTC
.	TRBJ2-5	TRBD1	TRBV7-2	CASSLVGTGGQKTQYF	TGTGCCAGCAGCTTAGTGGGGACAGGGGGCCAGAAGACCCAGTACTTC
.	TRBJ2-2	TRBD1	TRBV11-2	CASSPQSRDRFSNTGELFF	TGTGCCAGCAGCCCCCAGTCCCGGGACAGGTTTTCGAACACCGGGGAGCTGTTTTTT
.	TRBJ2-5	TRBD1	TRBV28	CASSLSRWAGGRGGETQYF	TGTGCCAGCAGTTTAAGTCGGTGGGCAGGGGGACGGGGTGGGGAGACCCAGTACTTC
.	TRBJ2-3	.	TRBV27	CASSLLGGDTQYF	TGTGCCAGCAGTTTACTGGGGGGTGATACGCAGTATTTT
few	TRBJ2-7	.	TRBV6-5	CATRQTYEQYF	TGTGCCACCAGACAGACCTACGAGCAGTACTTC
many	TRBJ1-1	.	TRBV4-2	CASSHIGTSGTEAFF	TGTGCCAGCAGCCATATTGGCACTTCGGGCACTGAAGCTTTCTTT
.	TRBJ1-2	.	TRBV5-6	CASSLWGGTLYGYTF	TGTGCCAGCAGCTTGTGGGGCGGGACCTTATATGGCTACACCTTC
.	TRBJ1-6	TRBD1	TRBV18	CASSPKLPGQGSSPLHF	TGTGCCAGCTCACCAAAACTTCCGGGACAGGGAAGTTCACCCCTCCACTTT
.	TRBJ1-2	.	TRBV10-3	CAISESGDYGYPF	TGTGCCATCAGTGAGTCCGGGGACTATGGCTACCCCTTC
once	TRBJ2-5	TRBD1	TRBV28	CASNHGRGQTQYF	TGTGCCAGCAACCACGGCAGGGGGCAGACCCAGTACTTC
.	TRBJ2-1	TRBD2	TRBV10-3	CAISYTRLADNNEQFF	TGTGCCATCAGTTATACTCGACTAGCGGATAACAATGAGCAGTTCTTC
.	TRBJ2-7	TRBD1	TRBV6-1	CASSHRGAYEQYF	TGTGCCAGCAGTCACAGGGGTGCATACGAGCAGTACTTC
once	TRBJ1-6	.	TRBV30	CAWSQGSAQARSPLHF	TGTGCCTGGAGCCAGGGATCAGCGCAGGCGAGGTCACCCCTCCACTTT
.	TRBJ2-1	TRBD2	TRBV10-2	CASSEYRGLGTNEQFF	TGCGCCAGCAGTGAGTACCGAGGACTAGGTACCAATGAGCAGTTCTTC
once	TRBJ2-7	TRBD1	TRBV18	CASSLGTGWIYEQYF	TGTGCCAGCTCACTGGGGACAGGATGGATCTACGAGCAGTACTTC
few	TRBJ1-2	TRBD1	TRBV6-1	CASGRTGGYGYTF	TGTGCCAGCGGCCGGACAGGGGGCTATGGCTACACCTTC
.	TRBJ2-5	TRBD2	TRBV10-3	CGTSGRVSEETQYF	TGTGGGACTAGCGGGAGAGTAAGTGAAGAGACCCAGTACTTC
.	TRBJ2-3	.	TRBV7-9	CASSPPGSGTDTQYF	TGTGCCAGCAGCCCCCCTGGAAGCGGAACAGATACGCAGTATTTT
once	TRBJ2-7	TRBD2	TRBV19	CASTASGGPVFEQYF	TGTGCCAGTACGGCTAGCGGGGGACCGGTGTTTGAGCAGTACTTC
.	TRBJ2-3	TRBD1	TRBV28	CASSLEQGLGGTDTQYF	TGTGCCAGCAGTTTAGAACAGGGGCTGGGAGGCACAGATACGCAGTATTTT
.	TRBJ1-4	.	TRBV27	CASSFRGGEKLFF	TGTGCCAGCAGTTTTAGGGGGGGAGAAAAACTGTTTTTT
.	TRBJ2-1	.	TRBV7-2	CASSLSMSSYNEQFF	TGTGCCAGCAGCTTATCCATGAGCTCCTACAATGAGCAGTTCTTC
.	TRBJ2-3	.	TRBV19	CASRKTTGDTQYF	TGTGCCAGTAGAAAGACGACGGGAGATACGCAGTATTTT
.	TRBJ2-1	.	TRBV19	CASSKSPGRGSGYNEQFF	TGTGCCAGTAGTAAATCCCCCGGACGGGGATCGGGCTACAATGAGCAGTTCTTC
.	TRBJ2-7	TRBD1	TRBV5-6	CASRKTGKIPYEQYF	TGTGCCAGCAGAAAGACAGGGAAGATACCCTACGAGCAGTACTTC
.	TRBJ1-2	.	TRBV11-1	CASSLGSVPF	TGTGCCAGCAGCTTAGGGTCGGTCCCCTTC
.	TRBJ2-7	.	TRBV2	CASSESPTGIRKYF	TGTGCCAGCAGTGAATCCCCAACAGGGATTCGAAAGTACTTC
few	TRBJ1-4	TRBD1	TRBV27	CASSLWVDRGHEKLFF	TGTGCCAGCAGTTTATGGGTTGATAGGGGGCACGAAAAACTGTTTTTT
.	TRBJ2-1	.	TRBV7-2	CASSPGGLALNEQFF	TGTGCCAGCAGCCCGGGCGGGCTAGCCCTGAATGAGCAGTTCTTC
.	TRBJ2-7	TRBD2	TRBV25-1	CASTDPGLAGGPAYEQYF	TGTGCCAGCACCGATCCCGGACTAGCGGGAGGGCCGGCCTACGAGCAGTACTTC
.	TRBJ2-7	.	TRBV2	CASSARLSSYEQYF	TGTGCCAGCAGTGCGCGGTTGAGCTCCTACGAGCAGTACTTC
.	TRBJ2-2	TRBD1	TRBV9	CASSVVTGGPGELFF	TGTGCCAGCAGCGTAGTAACAGGGGGCCCCGGGGAGCTGTTTTTT
.	TRBJ1-2	TRBD1	TRBV7-8	CASSSQGGGTFGYTF	TGTGCCAGCAGCTCACAGGGGGGTGGGACCTTTGGCTACACCTTC
once	TRBJ1-5	.	TRBV10-3	CAISEGGQPQHF	TGTGCCATCAGTGAAGGGGGTCAGCCCCAGCATTTT
once	TRBJ2-2	TRBD1	TRBV7-2	CASSLPTGGHGELFF	TGTGCCAGCAGCCTTCCCACAGGGGGCCACGGGGAGCTGTTTTTT